Listed below are T cell receptor beta chains from one sample, sequenced in a study of blood T cell repertoires in COVID-19. Method: immunoSEQ multiplex PCR; TCRdb's copy keeps in-frame clones and lacks some. The repertoire consists of around 110,000 clones, with 84% occurring once and the leading ten covering nearly 4%. The source material was PBMCs or T cells enriched from blood (not recorded which). The receptors come from a woman in her twenties or thirties who had recovered from COVID-19. CDR3s include the opening cysteine and the closing phenylalanine or tryptophan. The D gene is left open where the match is weak.

d_call	v_call	j_call	cdr3_aa
-	TRBV7-7	TRBJ2-3	CASSPGGDTQYF
-	TRBV7-9	TRBJ1-3	CASSLPRQGKGNTIYF
TRBD2	TRBV3-1/TRBV3-2	TRBJ2-5	CASSQSGTSRETQYF
TRBD1	TRBV4-1	TRBJ1-2	CASSQARRQGYNYGYTF
-	TRBV30	TRBJ1-3	CAWSVRAGNTIYF
TRBD2	TRBV3-1/TRBV3-2	TRBJ2-7	CASSPPTSGVANEQYF
TRBD1	TRBV18	TRBJ1-4	CASSPLGGTGREKLFF
-	TRBV27	TRBJ2-7	CASSLNRDSYEQYF
-	TRBV4-2	TRBJ2-7	CASSQEKLAREQYF
TRBD2	TRBV7-2	TRBJ2-7	CASSQGTSGLYEQYF
TRBD1	TRBV2	TRBJ1-2	CASGDRGSYGYTF
TRBD2	TRBV25-1	TRBJ2-2	CASSRASGSNTGELFF
TRBD2	TRBV2	TRBJ2-3	CASSGEGVTDTQYF
TRBD2	TRBV9	TRBJ2-1	CASSTDRDYLLGHEQFF
TRBD1	TRBV5-1	TRBJ1-2	CASSPGTGRNYGYTF
TRBD1	TRBV4-3	TRBJ2-3	CASSQLTGATDTQYF
-	TRBV7-9	TRBJ1-2	CASSLSSAADGYTF
-	TRBV7-2	TRBJ2-3	CASSPQTSTDTQYF
TRBD1	TRBV10-3	TRBJ2-3	CAISDPDRGQTDTQYF
TRBD1	TRBV7-2	TRBJ1-5	CASSPQRTGAGQPQHF
TRBD1	TRBV6-2/TRBV6-3	TRBJ1-1	CASSNRQGRTEAFF
-	TRBV23-1	TRBJ1-6	CASSQMAETRRGSYNSPLHF
TRBD2	TRBV3-1/TRBV3-2	TRBJ2-2	CASSQDLYGRDGELFF
-	TRBV4-1	TRBJ2-4	CASGGVGGSGKNIQYF
TRBD1	TRBV3-1/TRBV3-2	TRBJ1-6	CASRVRGTGNSPLHF
-	TRBV10-3	TRBJ1-2	CAISESTRGYGYTF
-	TRBV7-6	TRBJ1-4	CASSFRIDEKLFF
-	TRBV30	TRBJ2-1	CAWSLTINEQFF
TRBD2	TRBV11-2	TRBJ2-2	CASSFRLAGRNTGELFF
-	TRBV7-3	TRBJ2-6	CASSLSSSGANVLTF
TRBD2	TRBV7-6	TRBJ2-2	CASSPRVAGPTGELFF
-	TRBV30	TRBJ1-2	CAWGSGYTF
TRBD2	TRBV7-2	TRBJ2-1	CASSLGYAGGGNEQFF
-	TRBV9	TRBJ2-7	CASSPSAARGAYEQYF
TRBD1	TRBV28	TRBJ2-1	CASSLYGQGRSYNEQFF
-	TRBV19	TRBJ1-3	CASAQGLSGNTIYF
TRBD1	TRBV18	TRBJ2-4	CASSPIGQGGDIQYF
TRBD1	TRBV5-8	TRBJ1-3	CASSRDRAGNTIYF
-	TRBV7-9	TRBJ1-6	CASSFGSSYNSPLHF
TRBD1	TRBV18	TRBJ1-2	CASSPDIDRESLYGYTF
TRBD1	TRBV5-4	TRBJ1-2	CASSPPDRGPDGYTF
TRBD2	TRBV18	TRBJ2-3	CASSLSSGRVADTQYF
TRBD2	TRBV12-5	TRBJ2-7	CASGLTVGGRRSSGASSYEQYF
TRBD1	TRBV4-1	TRBJ2-7	CASSQPGQSYEQYF
-	TRBV7-2	TRBJ1-3	CASSHGTSGNTIYF
TRBD2	TRBV4-3	TRBJ2-3	CASSQVLAGRLPSTDTQYF
-	TRBV14	TRBJ1-6	CASSQYTGTSPLHF
TRBD2	TRBV7-2	TRBJ2-1	CASSLAVSGTVGSYNEQFF
-	TRBV5-6	TRBJ2-6	CASSLGARGANVLTF
-	TRBV28	TRBJ2-3	CASSLSGPDTQYF